Listed below are T cell receptor beta chains from one sample, sequenced in a study of blood T cell repertoires in COVID-19. TCRdb's copy holds only in-frame clones and misses some; the assay was immunoSEQ multiplex PCR. The data hold approximately 240,000 clones, with approximately 84% observed a single time. Sequences were obtained from peripheral blood. The receptors stem from a man between 50 and 59 years old with acute or convalescent COVID-19. The CDR3 runs from the conserved cysteine through the conserved F or W. The order of the fields is V gene, clone size, J gene, D gene, CDR3 DNA, CDR3 protein. D genes are given only for firm matches. Not all rows give a size; the values are once, few, many and, for expanded clones, a class.

V gene: TRBV6-4
clone size: once
J gene: TRBJ2-1
D gene: TRBD2
CDR3 DNA: TGTGCCAGCAGCCGATTTTTTAGCGGGAGCGCCTACAATGAGCAGTTCTTC
CDR3 protein: CASSRFFSGSAYNEQFF

V gene: TRBV7-8
clone size: -
J gene: TRBJ1-5
D gene: TRBD1
CDR3 DNA: TGTGCCAGCAGCCCCCGGCTACGGACAGGGGCAAATCAGCCCCAGCATTTT
CDR3 protein: CASSPRLRTGANQPQHF

V gene: TRBV3-1/TRBV3-2
clone size: -
J gene: TRBJ1-2
D gene: -
CDR3 DNA: TGTGCCAGCAGCCAAACTTCTTCTGCCAACTATGGCTACACCTTC
CDR3 protein: CASSQTSSANYGYTF

V gene: TRBV27
clone size: -
J gene: TRBJ2-3
D gene: TRBD1
CDR3 DNA: TGTGCCAGCAGCGCCCGGGACAGGCTTAGCACAGATACGCAGTATTTT
CDR3 protein: CASSARDRLSTDTQYF

V gene: TRBV7-3
clone size: -
J gene: TRBJ2-2
D gene: TRBD1
CDR3 DNA: TGTGCCAGCAGCTTAATGGGACAGGGAAACACCGGGGAGCTGTTTTTT
CDR3 protein: CASSLMGQGNTGELFF

V gene: TRBV18
clone size: once
J gene: TRBJ1-5
D gene: -
CDR3 DNA: TGTGCCAGCTCACCGACCGACAGTCTGAATCAGCCCCAGCATTTT
CDR3 protein: CASSPTDSLNQPQHF

V gene: TRBV4-1
clone size: -
J gene: TRBJ2-7
D gene: TRBD2
CDR3 DNA: TGCGCCAGCAGCCAAGATGGGGCAGGGACTACCTACGAGCAGTACTTC
CDR3 protein: CASSQDGAGTTYEQYF

V gene: TRBV6-6
clone size: few
J gene: TRBJ2-3
D gene: -
CDR3 DNA: TGTGCCAGCAGTAACGGCCTCCTAGATACAGATACGCAGTATTTT
CDR3 protein: CASSNGLLDTDTQYF

V gene: TRBV11-1
clone size: -
J gene: TRBJ1-1
D gene: TRBD1
CDR3 DNA: TGTGCCAGCAGCCGGACAGGCGCGAACACTGAAGCTTTCTTT
CDR3 protein: CASSRTGANTEAFF

V gene: TRBV2
clone size: -
J gene: TRBJ1-1
D gene: -
CDR3 DNA: TGTGCCAGCAGTGACAGGTTCGACAGCGTCATGAACACTGAAGCTTTCTTT
CDR3 protein: CASSDRFDSVMNTEAFF

V gene: TRBV10-1
clone size: -
J gene: TRBJ2-1
D gene: TRBD2
CDR3 DNA: TGCGCCAGCAGTTTCGGACTAGCGGGAGTCAATGAGCAGTTCTTC
CDR3 protein: CASSFGLAGVNEQFF

V gene: TRBV7-9
clone size: -
J gene: TRBJ2-3
D gene: TRBD2
CDR3 DNA: TGTGCCAGCAGCCTCGGACTAGCGCGGGATACGCAGTATTTT
CDR3 protein: CASSLGLARDTQYF

V gene: TRBV5-8
clone size: -
J gene: TRBJ2-1
D gene: -
CDR3 DNA: TGTGCCAGCAGCTTCGTCTGGGAGCTCCATGGGGTGGAGGGCTATGAGCAGTTCTTC
CDR3 protein: CASSFVWELHGVEGYEQFF

V gene: TRBV5-1
clone size: -
J gene: TRBJ2-2
D gene: -
CDR3 DNA: TGCGCCAGCAGCTTCAGTGACTGGACCGGGGAGCTGTTTTTT
CDR3 protein: CASSFSDWTGELFF

V gene: TRBV4-1
clone size: -
J gene: TRBJ1-1
D gene: -
CDR3 DNA: TGCGCCAGCAGCCAAGCTTGGTTGCAGGTGAACACTGAAGCTTTCTTT
CDR3 protein: CASSQAWLQVNTEAFF

V gene: TRBV7-9
clone size: -
J gene: TRBJ2-3
D gene: -
CDR3 DNA: TGTGCCAGCAGCTCCACTAGCAGGGGGGATACGCAGTATTTT
CDR3 protein: CASSSTSRGDTQYF

V gene: TRBV6-5
clone size: -
J gene: TRBJ2-7
D gene: -
CDR3 DNA: TGTGCCAGCAGATCAAACAGGCTCTCCTACGAGCAGTACTTC
CDR3 protein: CASRSNRLSYEQYF

V gene: TRBV7-2
clone size: once
J gene: TRBJ2-7
D gene: -
CDR3 DNA: TGTGCCAGCAGCTTAGATGCAGGCGCCTACGAGCAGTACTTC
CDR3 protein: CASSLDAGAYEQYF

V gene: TRBV18
clone size: -
J gene: TRBJ1-1
D gene: -
CDR3 DNA: TGTGCCAGCTCACCTTATGGAGGTCCTCGGGTTGAAGCTTTCTTT
CDR3 protein: CASSPYGGPRVEAFF

V gene: TRBV11-3
clone size: -
J gene: TRBJ2-3
D gene: TRBD2
CDR3 DNA: TGTGCCAGCAGCTTTATGGCGGGAGGGACAGATACGCAGTATTTT
CDR3 protein: CASSFMAGGTDTQYF

V gene: TRBV9
clone size: -
J gene: TRBJ1-6
D gene: -
CDR3 DNA: TGTGCCAGCAGCGTAGGGGACACCGATTCACCCCTCCACTTT
CDR3 protein: CASSVGDTDSPLHF

V gene: TRBV7-3
clone size: -
J gene: TRBJ2-3
D gene: -
CDR3 DNA: TGTGCCAGCAGCTTAACGTCCCTAGCAACAGATACGCAGTATTTT
CDR3 protein: CASSLTSLATDTQYF

V gene: TRBV7-8
clone size: -
J gene: TRBJ2-1
D gene: -
CDR3 DNA: TGTGCCAGCAGCTTAGGTCAGGGAATCGGGAATGAGCAGTTCTTC
CDR3 protein: CASSLGQGIGNEQFF

V gene: TRBV3-1/TRBV3-2
clone size: -
J gene: TRBJ1-6
D gene: -
CDR3 DNA: TGTGCCAGCAGCCAAGGGGGGGAACTCTCACCCCTCCACTTT
CDR3 protein: CASSQGGELSPLHF

V gene: TRBV5-1
clone size: -
J gene: TRBJ2-1
D gene: TRBD2
CDR3 DNA: TGCGCCAGCAGTAGAGGGACTACCTACAATGAGCAGTTCTTC
CDR3 protein: CASSRGTTYNEQFF

V gene: TRBV28
clone size: -
J gene: TRBJ1-1
D gene: TRBD1
CDR3 DNA: TGTGCCAGCAGCACCCTAACCGGGACAGGGCGCTCCTGGGGAGCTTTCTTT
CDR3 protein: CASSTLTGTGRSWGAFF

V gene: TRBV19
clone size: few
J gene: TRBJ1-2
D gene: -
CDR3 DNA: TGTGCCAGTAACAACAGGGACTATGGCTACACCTTC
CDR3 protein: CASNNRDYGYTF

V gene: TRBV27
clone size: -
J gene: TRBJ2-6
D gene: TRBD1
CDR3 DNA: TGTGCCAGCAGTTTACATGGGACAGGGAATTCTGGGGCCAACGTCCTGACTTTC
CDR3 protein: CASSLHGTGNSGANVLTF

V gene: TRBV10-3
clone size: -
J gene: TRBJ1-1
D gene: -
CDR3 DNA: TGTGCCACCTCAAGGGAGAGGGTGAACACTGAAGCTTTCTTT
CDR3 protein: CATSRERVNTEAFF

V gene: TRBV7-9
clone size: -
J gene: TRBJ2-7
D gene: -
CDR3 DNA: TGTGCCAGCAGCTTTTGGGGCCCAGAAGAGCAGTACTTC
CDR3 protein: CASSFWGPEEQYF